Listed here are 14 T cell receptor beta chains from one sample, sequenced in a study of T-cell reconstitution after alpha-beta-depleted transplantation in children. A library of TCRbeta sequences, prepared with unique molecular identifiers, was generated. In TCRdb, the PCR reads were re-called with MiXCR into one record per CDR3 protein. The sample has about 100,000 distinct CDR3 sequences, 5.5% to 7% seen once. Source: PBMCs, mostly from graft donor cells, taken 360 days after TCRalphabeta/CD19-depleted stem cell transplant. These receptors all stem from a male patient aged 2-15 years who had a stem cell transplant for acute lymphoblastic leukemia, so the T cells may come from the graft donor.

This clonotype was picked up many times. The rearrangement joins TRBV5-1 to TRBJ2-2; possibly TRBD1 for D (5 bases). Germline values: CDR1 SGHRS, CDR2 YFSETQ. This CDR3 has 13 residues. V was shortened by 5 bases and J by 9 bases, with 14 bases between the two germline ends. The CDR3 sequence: CASRGQDPRELFF. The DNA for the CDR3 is TGCGCCAGCAGAGGACAAGACCCCCGGGAGCTGTTTTTT.

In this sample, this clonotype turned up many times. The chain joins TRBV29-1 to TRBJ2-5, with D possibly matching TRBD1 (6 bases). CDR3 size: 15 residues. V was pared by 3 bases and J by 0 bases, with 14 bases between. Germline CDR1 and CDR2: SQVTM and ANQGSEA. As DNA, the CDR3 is TGCAGCGTTGACGGACAGACGAAGTACCAAGAGACCCAGTACTTC. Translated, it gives CSVDGQTKYQETQYF.

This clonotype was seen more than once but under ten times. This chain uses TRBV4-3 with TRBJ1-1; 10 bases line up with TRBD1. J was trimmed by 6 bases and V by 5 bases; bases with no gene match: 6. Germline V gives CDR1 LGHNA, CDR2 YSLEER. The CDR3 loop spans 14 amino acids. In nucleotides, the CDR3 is TGCGCCAGCAGCGGACCCGGGACAGGGGCTGAAGCTTTCTTT. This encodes CASSGPGTGAEAFF.

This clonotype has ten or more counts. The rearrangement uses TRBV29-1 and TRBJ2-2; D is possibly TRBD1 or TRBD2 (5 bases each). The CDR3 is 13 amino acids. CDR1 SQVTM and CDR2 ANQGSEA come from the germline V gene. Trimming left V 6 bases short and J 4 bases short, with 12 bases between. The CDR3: CSVDLGVTGELFF. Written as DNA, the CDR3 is TGCAGCGTCGACTTGGGGGTCACCGGGGAGCTGTTTTTT.

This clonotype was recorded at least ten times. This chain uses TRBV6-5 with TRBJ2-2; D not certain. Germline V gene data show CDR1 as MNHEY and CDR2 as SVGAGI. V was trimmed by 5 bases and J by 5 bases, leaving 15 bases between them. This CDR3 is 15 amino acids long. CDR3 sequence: CASSTRVSQTGELFF. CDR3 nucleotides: TGTGCCAGCAGTACACGGGTCTCACAGACCGGGGAGCTGTTTTTT.

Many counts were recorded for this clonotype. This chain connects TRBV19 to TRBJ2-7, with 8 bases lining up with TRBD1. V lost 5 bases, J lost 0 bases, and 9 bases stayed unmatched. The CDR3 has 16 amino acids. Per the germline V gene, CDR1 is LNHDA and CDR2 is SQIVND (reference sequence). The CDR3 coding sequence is TGTGCCAGTAGTCCCCACGACAGGGGTTTCTCCTACGAGCAGTACTTC. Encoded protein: CASSPHDRGFSYEQYF.

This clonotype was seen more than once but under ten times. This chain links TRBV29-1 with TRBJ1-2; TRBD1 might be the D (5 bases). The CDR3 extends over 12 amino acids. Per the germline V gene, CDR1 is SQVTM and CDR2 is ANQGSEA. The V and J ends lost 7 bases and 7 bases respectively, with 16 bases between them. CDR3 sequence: CSAIGTYLGYTF. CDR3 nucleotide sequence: TGCAGCGCCATTGGGACGTACCTTGGCTACACCTTC.

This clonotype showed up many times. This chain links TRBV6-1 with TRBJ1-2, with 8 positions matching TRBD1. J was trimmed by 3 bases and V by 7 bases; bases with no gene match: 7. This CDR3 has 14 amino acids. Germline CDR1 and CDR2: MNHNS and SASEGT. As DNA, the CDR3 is TGTGCCAGCACCTTTCTACAGGGGGACTATGGCTACACCTTC. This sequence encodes CASTFLQGDYGYTF.

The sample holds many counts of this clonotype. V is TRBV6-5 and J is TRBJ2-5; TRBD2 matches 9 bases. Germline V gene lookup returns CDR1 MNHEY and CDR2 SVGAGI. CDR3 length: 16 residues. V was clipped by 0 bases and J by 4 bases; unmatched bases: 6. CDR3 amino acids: CASSYSPSGDRETQYF. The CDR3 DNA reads TGTGCCAGCAGTTACTCACCTAGCGGGGACCGAGAGACCCAGTACTTC.

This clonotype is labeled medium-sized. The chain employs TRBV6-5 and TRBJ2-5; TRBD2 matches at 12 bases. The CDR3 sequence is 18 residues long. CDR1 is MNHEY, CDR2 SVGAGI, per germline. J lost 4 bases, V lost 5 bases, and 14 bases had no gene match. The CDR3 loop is CASSRLFPLAGGPETQYF. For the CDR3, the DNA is TGTGCCAGCAGTCGACTATTCCCTCTAGCGGGAGGGCCAGAGACCCAGTACTTC.

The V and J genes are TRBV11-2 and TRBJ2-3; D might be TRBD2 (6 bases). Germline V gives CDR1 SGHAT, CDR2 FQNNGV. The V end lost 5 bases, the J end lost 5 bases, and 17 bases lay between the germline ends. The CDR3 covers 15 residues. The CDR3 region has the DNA TGTGCCAGCAGCGAGGGGTACGGGGGAAGAGATACGCAGTATTTT. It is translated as CASSEGYGGRDTQYF. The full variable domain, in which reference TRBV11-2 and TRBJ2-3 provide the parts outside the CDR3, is EAGVAQSPRYKIIEKRQSVAFWCNPISGHATLYWYQQILGQGPKLLIQFQNNGVVDDSQLPKDRFSAERLKGVDSTLKIQPAKLEDSAVYLCASSEGYGGRDTQYFGPGTRLTVL.

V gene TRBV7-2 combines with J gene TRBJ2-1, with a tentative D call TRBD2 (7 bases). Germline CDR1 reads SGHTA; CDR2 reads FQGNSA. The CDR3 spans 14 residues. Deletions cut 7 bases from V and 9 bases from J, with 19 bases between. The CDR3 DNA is TGTGCCAGCACTCGGGTAAGGGGGAGGGGTGAGCAGTTCTTC. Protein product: CASTRVRGRGEQFF.

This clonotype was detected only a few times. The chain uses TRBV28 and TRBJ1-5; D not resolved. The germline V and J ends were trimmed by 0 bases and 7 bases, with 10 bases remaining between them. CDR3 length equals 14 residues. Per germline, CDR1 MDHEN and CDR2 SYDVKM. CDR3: CASSLWRVDQPQHF. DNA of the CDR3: TGTGCCAGCAGTTTATGGAGGGTTGACCAGCCCCAGCATTTT.

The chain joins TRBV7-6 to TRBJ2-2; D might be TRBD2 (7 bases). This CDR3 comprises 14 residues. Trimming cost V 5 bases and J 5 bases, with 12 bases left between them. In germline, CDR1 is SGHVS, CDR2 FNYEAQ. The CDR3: CASSRGAETGELFF. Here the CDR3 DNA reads TGTGCCAGCAGCCGGGGGGCCGAAACCGGGGAGCTGTTTTTT.